These T cell receptor beta chains were read from a single sample in a study of response to subunit inactivated influenza vaccine. One entry per CDR3 protein results from TCRdb running MiXCR on the RT-PCR reads. Found here are about 500,000 distinct CDR3 sequences, about 17% of them singletons; the top ten hold roughly 3.1%. Sequenced material: CD4+ T cells sorted from PBMCs, taken approximately 25 months after vaccination. These TCRs come from a man between 50 and 70 years old who received an inactivated influenza vaccine. CDR3s include the opening cysteine and the closing phenylalanine or tryptophan. A D gene is named only where the DNA matches it firmly. Size tells how often a clone was seen (once, few, many) or the class of an expanded clone, and some rows leave it out.

v_gene	abundance	j_gene	d_gene	CDR3aa	CDR3nt
TRBV4-3	.	TRBJ1-4	TRBD1	CASSKGDRGGGEKLFF	TGCGCCAGCAGCAAGGGCGACAGGGGAGGGGGGGAAAAACTGTTTTTT
TRBV3-1	.	TRBJ2-7	TRBD2	CASSQVSSGDSYEQYF	TGTGCCAGCAGCCAAGTTTCTAGCGGGGACTCCTACGAGCAGTACTTC
TRBV9	.	TRBJ2-5	TRBD2	CASSAGTSGDRETQYF	TGTGCCAGCAGCGCCGGGACTAGCGGGGATCGGGAGACCCAGTACTTC
TRBV20-1	many	TRBJ2-5	.	CSASPAQVLEETQYF	TGCAGTGCTAGCCCCGCGCAGGTTTTAGAAGAGACCCAGTACTTC
TRBV10-1	.	TRBJ2-5	.	CAIPGWAQYF	TGCGCCATCCCAGGATGGGCCCAGTACTTC
TRBV12-3/TRBV12-4	few	TRBJ2-7	.	CASSFRDTSSYEQYF	TGTGCCAGCAGTTTTAGGGACACCTCCTCCTACGAGCAGTACTTC
TRBV3-1	many	TRBJ2-7	.	CASSHTVGSYEQYF	TGTGCCAGCAGCCATACGGTGGGTAGCTACGAGCAGTACTTC
TRBV13	few	TRBJ2-7	.	CASSLTGGGSPYEQYF	TGTGCCAGCAGCTTAACGGGGGGCGGGAGTCCCTACGAGCAGTACTTC
TRBV19	.	TRBJ2-1	TRBD2	CASSSWTSGRNEQFF	TGTGCCAGTAGTAGCTGGACTAGCGGGAGAAATGAGCAGTTCTTC
TRBV15	many	TRBJ1-5	TRBD1	CATSRDRVYSNQPQHF	TGTGCCACCAGCAGGGACAGGGTTTATAGCAATCAGCCCCAGCATTTT
TRBV12-3/TRBV12-4	many	TRBJ1-6	.	CASSLRGSYNSPLHF	TGTGCCAGCAGTTTAAGGGGCTCCTATAATTCACCCCTCCACTTT
TRBV11-1	.	TRBJ2-2	.	CASSLRVAGVANTGELFF	TGTGCCAGCAGCTTAAGGGTCGCAGGGGTCGCGAACACCGGGGAGCTGTTTTTT
TRBV20-1	.	TRBJ2-1	.	CSARSGRNNEQFF	TGCAGTGCTAGATCCGGACGGAACAATGAGCAGTTCTTC
TRBV6-1	.	TRBJ2-7	.	CASSEPGASYEQYF	TGTGCCAGCAGTGAACCTGGCGCCAGCTACGAGCAGTACTTC
TRBV11-2	few	TRBJ2-2	.	CASSLRQITGELFF	TGTGCCAGCAGCCTCCGACAGATTACCGGGGAGCTGTTTTTT
TRBV29-1	few	TRBJ2-7	.	CSATTYRTQYEQYF	TGCAGCGCCACAACATACCGGACCCAATACGAGCAGTACTTC
TRBV12-3/TRBV12-4	.	TRBJ1-2	.	CASTPLPQGKGYTF	TGTGCCAGCACCCCCCTCCCACAGGGCAAAGGCTACACCTTC
TRBV4-3	few	TRBJ2-3	TRBD2	CASSQVAGPTPHTQYF	TGCGCCAGCAGCCAAGTAGCGGGGCCCACTCCCCATACGCAGTATTTT
TRBV4-3	.	TRBJ2-1	TRBD1	CASSEIGTGGNEQFF	TGCGCCAGCAGCGAAATCGGGACAGGGGGCAATGAGCAGTTCTTC
TRBV20-1	.	TRBJ2-3	.	CSARDPISGDTQYF	TGCAGTGCTAGAGATCCTATATCGGGCGATACGCAGTATTTT
TRBV9	few	TRBJ2-7	.	CASSSGGTGIDEQYF	TGTGCCAGCAGCTCGGGAGGGACAGGGATAGACGAGCAGTACTTC
TRBV28	few	TRBJ2-2	TRBD2	CASSSSGGSNTGELFF	TGTGCCAGCAGTTCGAGCGGGGGCTCGAACACCGGGGAGCTGTTTTTT
TRBV2	few	TRBJ2-5	TRBD1	CASITGVATQYF	TGTGCCAGCATTACAGGGGTAGCGACCCAGTACTTC
TRBV20-1	many	TRBJ1-1	.	CSASDGRGTEAFF	TGCAGTGCCTCGGACGGCCGGGGCACTGAAGCTTTCTTT
TRBV11-1	.	TRBJ2-2	TRBD2	CASSLGWLVGGSSANTGELFF	TGTGCCAGCAGCTTAGGGTGGCTGGTGGGAGGGTCCAGTGCGAACACCGGGGAGCTGTTTTTT
TRBV5-1	.	TRBJ1-4	.	CASSPSSTNEKLFF	TGCGCCAGCAGCCCGAGTAGCACTAATGAAAAACTGTTTTTT
TRBV6-2/TRBV6-3	.	TRBJ1-3	.	CASSYSTEMTTGNTIYF	TGTGCCAGCAGTTACTCGACAGAAATGACGACTGGAAACACCATATATTTT
TRBV12-3/TRBV12-4	many	TRBJ2-1	.	CASSLLGLNEQFF	TGTGCCAGCAGTTTACTGGGTCTGAATGAGCAGTTCTTC
TRBV4-3	.	TRBJ2-7	.	CASSQEASDSYEQYF	TGCGCCAGCAGCCAAGAGGCTAGCGACTCCTACGAGCAGTACTTC
TRBV3-1	few	TRBJ2-1	TRBD2	CASSPRGRGTYNEQFF	TGTGCCAGCAGCCCCCGGGGGAGGGGCACCTACAATGAGCAGTTCTTC
TRBV27	few	TRBJ1-2	.	CASSSRAGPYGYTF	TGTGCCAGCAGTAGCCGGGCGGGGCCCTATGGCTACACCTTC
TRBV5-1	once	TRBJ2-2	TRBD2	CASSQIDIAGGGELFF	TGCGCCAGCAGCCAAATTGACATAGCGGGAGGCGGGGAGCTGTTTTTT
TRBV7-2	few	TRBJ2-7	.	CASSSLDLVRNEQYF	TGTGCCAGCAGCTCTCTAGATCTAGTCAGAAACGAGCAGTACTTC
TRBV9	few	TRBJ2-1	.	CASSVGTGHVPGYNEQFF	TGTGCCAGCAGCGTAGGTACAGGCCACGTCCCTGGCTACAATGAGCAGTTCTTC
TRBV20-1	.	TRBJ2-4	.	CSARSGPLAKNIQYF	TGCAGTGCTAGATCTGGGCCACTAGCCAAAAACATTCAGTACTTC
TRBV7-6	many	TRBJ2-2	.	CASSLNGGSNTGELFF	TGTGCCAGCAGCCTAAACGGGGGTTCTAACACCGGGGAGCTGTTTTTT
TRBV11-1	few	TRBJ2-3	TRBD2	CASRPPPTSGRGSTDTQYF	TGTGCCAGCAGACCACCTCCAACTAGCGGGAGGGGAAGCACAGATACGCAGTATTTT
TRBV11-2	many	TRBJ2-5	TRBD1	CASSFQTGDGETQYF	TGTGCCAGCAGCTTCCAGACAGGGGATGGCGAGACCCAGTACTTC
TRBV6-5	.	TRBJ1-5	TRBD1	CASSSVRDRPNQPQHF	TGTGCCAGCAGTTCCGTCAGGGACAGACCAAATCAGCCCCAGCATTTT
TRBV6-1	.	TRBJ2-1	TRBD2	CASSATSGTYNEQFF	TGTGCCAGCAGCGCGACTAGCGGGACCTACAATGAGCAGTTCTTC
TRBV25-1	few	TRBJ2-3	.	CASSRVNTQYF	TGTGCCAGCAGCAGAGTTAATACGCAGTATTTT
TRBV20-1	few	TRBJ2-7	.	CSARFQGARGEQYF	TGCAGTGCTAGATTTCAGGGTGCACGCGGGGAGCAGTACTTC
TRBV7-9	few	TRBJ1-4	.	CASSLGGTDQREKLFF	TGTGCCAGCAGCTTAGGCGGGACCGACCAACGTGAAAAACTGTTTTTT
TRBV7-2	.	TRBJ2-5	TRBD1	CASSLSTGGTGEETQYF	TGTGCCAGCAGCTTAAGCACTGGCGGGACAGGGGAGGAGACCCAGTACTTC
TRBV28	few	TRBJ1-6	TRBD1	CASTLFRGRGSPLHF	TGTGCCAGCACCCTTTTCAGGGGGCGCGGATCACCCCTCCACTTT
TRBV5-1	many	TRBJ1-2	.	CASSSGTSYDGYTF	TGCGCCAGCAGCTCGGGGACAAGCTATGATGGCTACACCTTC
TRBV20-1	.	TRBJ1-5	TRBD1	CSARLTGGGNQPQHF	TGCAGTGCTAGACTCACAGGGGGCGGGAATCAGCCCCAGCATTTT
TRBV7-2	few	TRBJ2-5	.	CASSEPPKETQYF	TGTGCCAGCAGCGAACCTCCTAAAGAGACCCAGTACTTC
TRBV20-1	few	TRBJ1-5	.	CSASGDSNQPQHF	TGCAGTGCTTCGGGAGATAGCAATCAGCCCCAGCATTTT
TRBV20-1	.	TRBJ2-7	TRBD2	CSAGTSGRASEQYF	TGCAGTGCGGGGACTAGCGGGAGGGCGAGCGAGCAGTACTTC
TRBV2	.	TRBJ2-7	.	CASSEVRARSGYEQYF	TGTGCCAGCAGTGAAGTAAGGGCGCGATCCGGCTACGAGCAGTACTTC
TRBV6-1	few	TRBJ2-1	.	CASRRQAANEQFF	TGTGCCAGCAGAAGACAGGCTGCTAATGAGCAGTTCTTC
TRBV29-1	.	TRBJ1-1	.	CSVEGKLNTEAFF	TGCAGCGTTGAGGGCAAATTGAACACTGAAGCTTTCTTT